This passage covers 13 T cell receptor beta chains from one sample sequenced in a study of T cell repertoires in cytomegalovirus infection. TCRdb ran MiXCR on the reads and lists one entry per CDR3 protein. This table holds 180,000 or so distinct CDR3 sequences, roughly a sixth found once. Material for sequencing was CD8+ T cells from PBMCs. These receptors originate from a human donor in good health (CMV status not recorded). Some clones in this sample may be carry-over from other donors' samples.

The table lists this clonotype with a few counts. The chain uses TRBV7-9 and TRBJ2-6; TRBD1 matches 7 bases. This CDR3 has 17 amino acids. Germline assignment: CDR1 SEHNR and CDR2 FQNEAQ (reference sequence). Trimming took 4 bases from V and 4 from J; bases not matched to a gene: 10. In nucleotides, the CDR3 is TGTGCCAGCAGCTCCCGGCGAGACAGGGCGGGGGCCAACGTCCTGACTTTC. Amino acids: CASSSRRDRAGANVLTF.

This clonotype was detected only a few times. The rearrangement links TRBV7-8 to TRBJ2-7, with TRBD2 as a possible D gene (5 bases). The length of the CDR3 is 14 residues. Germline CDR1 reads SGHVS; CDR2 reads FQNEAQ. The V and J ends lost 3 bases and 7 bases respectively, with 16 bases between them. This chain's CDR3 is CASSFIGGSGEQYF. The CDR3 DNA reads TGTGCCAGCAGCTTCATCGGAGGTTCGGGGGAGCAGTACTTC.

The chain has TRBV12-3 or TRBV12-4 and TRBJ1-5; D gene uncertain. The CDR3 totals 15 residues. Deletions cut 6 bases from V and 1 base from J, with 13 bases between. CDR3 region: CASSPWGYSNQPQHF. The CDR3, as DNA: TGTGCCAGCAGCCCGTGGGGTTACAGCAATCAGCCCCAGCATTTT.

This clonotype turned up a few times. The DNA of the CDR3 is TGTGCCAGCAGCGCCGGGACGAGCTACAATGAGCAGTTCTTC. It specifies CASSAGTSYNEQFF. The rearrangement joins TRBV6-2 or TRBV6-3 to TRBJ2-1; D may be TRBD1 or TRBD2 (5 bases each). This CDR3 has 14 residues. Germline V gives CDR1 MNHEY, CDR2 SVGEGT. Trimming removed 6 bases from V and 3 bases from J, with 12 bases in between.

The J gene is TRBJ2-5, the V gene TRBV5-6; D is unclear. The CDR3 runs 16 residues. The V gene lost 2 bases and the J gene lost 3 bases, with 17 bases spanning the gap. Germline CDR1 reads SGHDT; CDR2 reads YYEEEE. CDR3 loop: CASSFIHSALEETQYF. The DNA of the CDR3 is TGTGCCAGCAGCTTCATACATTCGGCCCTAGAAGAGACCCAGTACTTC.

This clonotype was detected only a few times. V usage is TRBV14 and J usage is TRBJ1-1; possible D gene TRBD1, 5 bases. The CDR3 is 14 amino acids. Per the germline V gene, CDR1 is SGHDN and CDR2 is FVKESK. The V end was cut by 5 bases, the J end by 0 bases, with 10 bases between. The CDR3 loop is CASSYLTVNTEAFF. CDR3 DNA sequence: TGTGCCAGCAGCTACTTGACAGTGAACACTGAAGCTTTCTTT.

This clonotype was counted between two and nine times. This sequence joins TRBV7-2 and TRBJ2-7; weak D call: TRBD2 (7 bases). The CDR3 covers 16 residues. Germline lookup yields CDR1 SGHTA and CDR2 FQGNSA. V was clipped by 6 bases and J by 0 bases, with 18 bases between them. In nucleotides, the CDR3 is TGTGCCAGCAGGCCCCGGGGGGCGGGGAGCTCCTACGAGCAGTACTTC. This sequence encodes CASRPRGAGSSYEQYF.

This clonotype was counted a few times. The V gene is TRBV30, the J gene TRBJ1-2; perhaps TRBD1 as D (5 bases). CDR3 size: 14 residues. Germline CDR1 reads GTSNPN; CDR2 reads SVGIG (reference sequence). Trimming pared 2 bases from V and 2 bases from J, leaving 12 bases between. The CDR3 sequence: CAWSFTTENYGYTF. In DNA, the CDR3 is TGTGCCTGGAGTTTCACGACAGAGAACTATGGCTACACCTTC.

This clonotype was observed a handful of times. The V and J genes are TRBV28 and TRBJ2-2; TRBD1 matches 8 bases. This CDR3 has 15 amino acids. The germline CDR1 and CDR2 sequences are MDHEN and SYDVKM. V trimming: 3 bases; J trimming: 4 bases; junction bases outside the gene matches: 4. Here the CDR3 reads CASSFPDRVTGELFF. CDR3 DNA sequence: TGTGCCAGCAGTTTCCCGGACAGGGTCACCGGGGAGCTGTTTTTT.

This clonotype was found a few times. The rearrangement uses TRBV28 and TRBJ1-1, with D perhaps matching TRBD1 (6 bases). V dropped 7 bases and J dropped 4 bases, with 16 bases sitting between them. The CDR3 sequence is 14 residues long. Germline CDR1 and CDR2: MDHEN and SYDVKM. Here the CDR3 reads CASIESQGITEAFF. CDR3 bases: TGTGCCAGCATCGAGAGCCAGGGGATCACTGAAGCTTTCTTT.

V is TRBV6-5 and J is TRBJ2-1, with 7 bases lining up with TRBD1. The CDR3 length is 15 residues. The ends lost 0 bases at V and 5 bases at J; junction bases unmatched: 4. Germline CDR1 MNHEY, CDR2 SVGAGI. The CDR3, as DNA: TGTGCCAGCAGTTACTCTTGGGACAGCAACAATGAGCAGTTCTTC. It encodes CASSYSWDSNNEQFF.

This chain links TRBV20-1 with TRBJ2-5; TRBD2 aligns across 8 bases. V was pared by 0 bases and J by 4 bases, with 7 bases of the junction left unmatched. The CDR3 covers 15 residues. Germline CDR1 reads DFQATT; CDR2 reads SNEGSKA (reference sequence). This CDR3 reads CSAREDGGASETQYF. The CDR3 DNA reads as TGCAGTGCTAGAGAGGACGGGGGGGCGTCAGAGACCCAGTACTTC.

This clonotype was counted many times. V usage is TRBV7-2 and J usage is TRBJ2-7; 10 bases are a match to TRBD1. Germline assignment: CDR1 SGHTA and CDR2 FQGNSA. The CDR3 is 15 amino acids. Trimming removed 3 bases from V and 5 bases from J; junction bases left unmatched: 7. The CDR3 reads CASSFTGTGVNEQYF. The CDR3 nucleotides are TGTGCCAGCAGCTTTACCGGGACAGGGGTCAACGAGCAGTACTTC.